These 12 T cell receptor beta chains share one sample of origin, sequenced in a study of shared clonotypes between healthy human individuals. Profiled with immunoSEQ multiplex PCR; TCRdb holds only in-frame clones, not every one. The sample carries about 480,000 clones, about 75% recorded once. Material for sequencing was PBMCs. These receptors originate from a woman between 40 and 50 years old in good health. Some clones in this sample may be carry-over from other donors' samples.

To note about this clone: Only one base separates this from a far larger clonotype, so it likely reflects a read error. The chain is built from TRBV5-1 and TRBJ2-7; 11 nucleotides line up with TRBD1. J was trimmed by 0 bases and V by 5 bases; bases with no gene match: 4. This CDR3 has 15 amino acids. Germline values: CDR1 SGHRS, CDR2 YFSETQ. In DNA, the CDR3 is TGCGCCAGCAGGACCGGGACAGGGGGCTCCTACGAGCAGTACTTC. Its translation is CASRTGTGGSYEQYF.

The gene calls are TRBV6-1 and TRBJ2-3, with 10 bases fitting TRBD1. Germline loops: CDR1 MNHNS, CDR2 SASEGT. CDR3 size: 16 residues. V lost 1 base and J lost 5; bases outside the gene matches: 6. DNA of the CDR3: TGTGCCAGCAGTGAAGTGATCGGACAGGGGGAAGATACGCAGTATTTT. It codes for CASSEVIGQGEDTQYF.

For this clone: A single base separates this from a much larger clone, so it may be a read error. Written as DNA, the CDR3 is TGTGCCAGCAGACAGGGCACAGATACGCAGTATTTT. This encodes CASRQGTDTQYF. The rearrangement joins TRBV25-1 to TRBJ2-3, with D possibly TRBD1 on 5 matching bases. Germline CDR1 MGHDK, CDR2 SYGVNS. Trimming took 6 bases from V and 1 from J, leaving 5 bases between them. CDR3 length: 12 residues.

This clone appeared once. Here the CDR3 DNA reads TGCAGCGTCGGCGATACAGGGGCGCCCAACACTGAAGCTTTCTTT. Translation gives CSVGDTGAPNTEAFF. The genes are TRBV29-1 and TRBJ1-1; 7 positions match TRBD1. This CDR3 spans 15 amino acids. Trimming took 6 bases from V and 2 from J; bases not matched to a gene: 12. The germline gives CDR1 SQVTM, CDR2 ANQGSEA.

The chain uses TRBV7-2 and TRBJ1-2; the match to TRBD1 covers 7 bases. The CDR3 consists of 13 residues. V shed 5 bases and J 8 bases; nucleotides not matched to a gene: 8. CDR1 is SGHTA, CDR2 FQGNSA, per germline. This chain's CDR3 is CASSPRQGGGYTF. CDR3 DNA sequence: TGTGCCAGCAGCCCCAGACAGGGTGGGGGCTACACCTTC.

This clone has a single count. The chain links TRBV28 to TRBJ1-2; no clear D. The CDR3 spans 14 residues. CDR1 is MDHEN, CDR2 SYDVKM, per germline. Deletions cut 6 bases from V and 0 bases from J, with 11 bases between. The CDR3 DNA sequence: TGTGCCAGCAGAAGGGTAGTCGCTAACTATGGCTACACCTTC. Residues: CASRRVVANYGYTF.

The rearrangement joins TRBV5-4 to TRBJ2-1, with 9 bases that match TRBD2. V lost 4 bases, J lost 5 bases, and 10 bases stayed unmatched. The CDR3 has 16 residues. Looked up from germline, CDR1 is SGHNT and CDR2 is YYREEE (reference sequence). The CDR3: CASSPPSAGGNNEQFF. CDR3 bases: TGTGCCAGCAGCCCACCCTCAGCGGGAGGAAACAATGAGCAGTTCTTC.

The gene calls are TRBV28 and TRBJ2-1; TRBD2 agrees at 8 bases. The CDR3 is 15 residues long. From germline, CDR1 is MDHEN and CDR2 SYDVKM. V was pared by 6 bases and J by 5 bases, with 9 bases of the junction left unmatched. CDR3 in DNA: TGTGCCAGCAGACAAAGCGGGAGCTACGACAATGAGCAGTTCTTC. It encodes CASRQSGSYDNEQFF.

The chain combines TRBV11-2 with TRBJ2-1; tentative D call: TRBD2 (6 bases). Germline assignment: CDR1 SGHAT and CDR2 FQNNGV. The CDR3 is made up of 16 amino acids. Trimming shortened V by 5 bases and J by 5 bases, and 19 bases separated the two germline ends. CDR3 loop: CASSTQPGLYHNEQFF. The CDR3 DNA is TGTGCCAGCAGCACCCAACCGGGACTCTACCACAATGAGCAGTTCTTC.

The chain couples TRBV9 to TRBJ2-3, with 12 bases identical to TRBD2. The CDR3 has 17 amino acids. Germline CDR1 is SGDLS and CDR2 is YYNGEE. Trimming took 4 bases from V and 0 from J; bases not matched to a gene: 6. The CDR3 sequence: CASSREGTSGSTDTQYF. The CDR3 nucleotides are TGTGCCAGCAGCCGAGAAGGGACTAGCGGGAGCACAGATACGCAGTATTTT.

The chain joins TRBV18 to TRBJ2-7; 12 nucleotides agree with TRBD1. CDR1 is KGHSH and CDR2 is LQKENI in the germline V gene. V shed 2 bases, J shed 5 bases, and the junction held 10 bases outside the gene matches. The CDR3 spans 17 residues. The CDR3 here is CASSPLGPGTGGDEQYF. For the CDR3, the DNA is TGTGCCAGCTCACCATTAGGCCCCGGGACAGGGGGCGACGAGCAGTACTTC.

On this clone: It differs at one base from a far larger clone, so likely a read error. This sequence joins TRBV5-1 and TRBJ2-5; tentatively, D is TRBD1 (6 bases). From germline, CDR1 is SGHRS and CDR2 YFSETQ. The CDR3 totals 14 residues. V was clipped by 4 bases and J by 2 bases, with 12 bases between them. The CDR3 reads CASSQQGSQETQYF. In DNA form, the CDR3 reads TGCGCCAGCAGCCAACAGGGAAGTCAAGAGACCCAGTACTTC.